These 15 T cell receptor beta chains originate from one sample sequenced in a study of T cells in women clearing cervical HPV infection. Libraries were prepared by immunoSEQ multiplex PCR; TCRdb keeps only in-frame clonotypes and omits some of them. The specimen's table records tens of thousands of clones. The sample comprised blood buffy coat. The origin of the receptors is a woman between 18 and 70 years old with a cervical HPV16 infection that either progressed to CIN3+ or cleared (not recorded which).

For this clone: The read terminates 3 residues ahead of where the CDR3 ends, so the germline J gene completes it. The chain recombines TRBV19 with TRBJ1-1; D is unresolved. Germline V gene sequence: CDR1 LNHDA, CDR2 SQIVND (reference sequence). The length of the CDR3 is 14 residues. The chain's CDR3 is CASSTGFMGTWAFF. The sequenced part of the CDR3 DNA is TGTGCCAGTTCTACGGGGTTTATGGGTACGTGG.

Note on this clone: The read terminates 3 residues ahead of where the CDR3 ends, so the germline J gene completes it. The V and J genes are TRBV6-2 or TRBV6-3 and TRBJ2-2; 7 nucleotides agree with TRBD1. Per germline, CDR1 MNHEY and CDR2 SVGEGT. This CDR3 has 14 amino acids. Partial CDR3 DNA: TGTGCCAGCAGCGAAGGACAGGAGTTTGAAAAG. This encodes CASSEGQEFEK. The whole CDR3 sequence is CASSEGQEFEKLFF.

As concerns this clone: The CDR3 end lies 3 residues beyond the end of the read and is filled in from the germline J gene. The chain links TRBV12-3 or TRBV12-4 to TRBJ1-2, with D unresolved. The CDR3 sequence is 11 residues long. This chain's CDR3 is CASSLGPGYTF. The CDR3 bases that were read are TGTGCCAGCAGTTTAGGGCCCGGC.

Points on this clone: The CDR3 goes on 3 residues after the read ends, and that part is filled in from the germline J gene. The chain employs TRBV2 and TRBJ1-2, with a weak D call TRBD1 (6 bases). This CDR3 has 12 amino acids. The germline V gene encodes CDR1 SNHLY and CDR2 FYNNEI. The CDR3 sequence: CASSGTTGDYTF. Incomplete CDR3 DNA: TGTGCCAGCTCCGGGACAACGGGAGAC.

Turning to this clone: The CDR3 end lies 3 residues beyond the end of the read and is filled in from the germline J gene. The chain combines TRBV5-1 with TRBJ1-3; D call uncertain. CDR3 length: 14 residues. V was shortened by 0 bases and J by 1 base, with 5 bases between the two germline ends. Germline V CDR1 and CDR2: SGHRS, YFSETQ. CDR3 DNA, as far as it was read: TGCGCCAGCAGCTTGGGTTCGTCTGGAAACACC. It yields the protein CASSLGSSGNT. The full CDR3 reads CASSLGSSGNTIYF.

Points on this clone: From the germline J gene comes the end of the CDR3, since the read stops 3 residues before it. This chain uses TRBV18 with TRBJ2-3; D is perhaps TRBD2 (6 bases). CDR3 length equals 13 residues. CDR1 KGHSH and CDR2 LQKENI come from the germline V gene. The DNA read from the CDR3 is TGTGCCAGCTCGCGGGGAAATGAAGAGACG. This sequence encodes CASSRGNEET. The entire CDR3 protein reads CASSRGNEETQYF.

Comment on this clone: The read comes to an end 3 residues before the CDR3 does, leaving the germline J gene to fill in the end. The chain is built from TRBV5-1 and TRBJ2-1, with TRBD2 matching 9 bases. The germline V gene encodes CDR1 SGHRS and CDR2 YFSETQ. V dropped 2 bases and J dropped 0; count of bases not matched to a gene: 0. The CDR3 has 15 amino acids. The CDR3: CASSFSGSSYNEQFF. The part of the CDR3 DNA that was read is TGCGCCAGCAGCTTTAGCGGGAGCTCCTACAATGAG.

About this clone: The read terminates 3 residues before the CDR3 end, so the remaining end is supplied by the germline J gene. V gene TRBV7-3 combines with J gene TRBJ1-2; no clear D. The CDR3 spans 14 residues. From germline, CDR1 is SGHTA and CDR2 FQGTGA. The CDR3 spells CASSSSAGTYDYTF. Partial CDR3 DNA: TGTGCCAGCAGCTCCTCAGCGGGAACGTACGAC.

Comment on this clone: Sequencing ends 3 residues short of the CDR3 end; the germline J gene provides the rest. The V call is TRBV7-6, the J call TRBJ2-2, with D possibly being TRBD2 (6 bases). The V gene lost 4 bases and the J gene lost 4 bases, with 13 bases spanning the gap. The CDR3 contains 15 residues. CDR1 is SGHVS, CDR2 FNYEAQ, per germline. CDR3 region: CASSSTTSPTGELFF. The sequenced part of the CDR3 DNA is TGTGCCAGCAGCTCAACAACTAGCCCCACCGGGGAG.

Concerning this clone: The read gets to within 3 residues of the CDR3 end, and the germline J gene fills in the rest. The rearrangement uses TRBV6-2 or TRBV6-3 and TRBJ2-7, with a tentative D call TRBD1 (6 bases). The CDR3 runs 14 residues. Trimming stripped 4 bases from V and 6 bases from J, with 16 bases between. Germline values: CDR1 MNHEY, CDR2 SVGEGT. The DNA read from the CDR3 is TGTGCCAGCAGTTCAGTTGCAGGGGCAGCCGAG. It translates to CASSSVAGAAE. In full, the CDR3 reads CASSSVAGAAEQYF.

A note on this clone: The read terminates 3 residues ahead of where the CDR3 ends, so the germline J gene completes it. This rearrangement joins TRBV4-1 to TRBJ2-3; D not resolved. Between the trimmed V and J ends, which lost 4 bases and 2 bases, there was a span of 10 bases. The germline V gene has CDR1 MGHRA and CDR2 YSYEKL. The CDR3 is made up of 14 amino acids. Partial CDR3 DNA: TGCGCCAGCAGCCCCCATCACACCACAGATACG. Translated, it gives CASSPHHTTDT. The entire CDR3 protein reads CASSPHHTTDTQYF.

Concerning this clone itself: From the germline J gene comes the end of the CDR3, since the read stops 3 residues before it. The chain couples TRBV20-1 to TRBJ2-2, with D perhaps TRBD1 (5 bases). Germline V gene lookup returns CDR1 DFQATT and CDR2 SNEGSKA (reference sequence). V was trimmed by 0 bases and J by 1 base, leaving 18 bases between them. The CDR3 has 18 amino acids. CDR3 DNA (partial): TGCAGTGCTAGAGATCAGTGGGCTGGGCAGGGGAACACCGGGGAG. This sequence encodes CSARDQWAGQGNTGE. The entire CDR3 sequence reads CSARDQWAGQGNTGELFF.

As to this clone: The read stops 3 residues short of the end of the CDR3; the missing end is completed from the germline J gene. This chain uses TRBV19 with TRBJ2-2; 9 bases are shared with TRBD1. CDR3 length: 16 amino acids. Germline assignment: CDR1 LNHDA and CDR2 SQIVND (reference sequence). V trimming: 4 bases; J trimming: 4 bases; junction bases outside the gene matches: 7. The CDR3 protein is CASSREGQGGTGELFF. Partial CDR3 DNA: TGTGCCAGTAGTAGGGAGGGACAGGGAGGCACCGGGGAG.

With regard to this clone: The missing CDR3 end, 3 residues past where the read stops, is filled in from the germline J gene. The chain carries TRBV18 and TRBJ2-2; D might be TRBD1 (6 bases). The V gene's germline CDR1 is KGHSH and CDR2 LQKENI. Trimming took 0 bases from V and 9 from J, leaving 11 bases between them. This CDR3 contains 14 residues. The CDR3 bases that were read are TGTGCCAGCTCACCACCCCTGGGGGCTCGGGAG. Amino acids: CASSPPLGARE. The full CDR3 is CASSPPLGARELFF.

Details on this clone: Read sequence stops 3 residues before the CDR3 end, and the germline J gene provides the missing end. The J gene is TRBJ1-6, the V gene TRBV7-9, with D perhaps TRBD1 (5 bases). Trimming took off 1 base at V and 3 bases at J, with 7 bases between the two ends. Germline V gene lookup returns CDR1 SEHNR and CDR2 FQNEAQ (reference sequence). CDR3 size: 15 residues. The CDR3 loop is CASSLGQHYNSPLHF. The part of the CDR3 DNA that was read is TGTGCCAGCAGCTTAGGACAGCACTATAATTCACCC.